In this sample, the clone carrying this T cell receptor (beta chain) turned up a few times. These data originate in a study of regulatory T cells in long-lasting Graves disease. Both iRepertoire HTBI primers and Arm-PCR of CDR3 regions were used to build the TCR beta libraries. TCRdb reanalysed the multiplex PCR reads using MiXCR and keeps one entry per CDR3 protein. The table has 250,000 to 300,000 distinct CDR3 sequences, around 21% seen once. The CDR3 runs to 17 residues. Germline V lookup: CDR1 MNHNS, CDR2 SASEGT. V was trimmed by 6 bases and J by 2 bases, leaving 22 bases between them. Indicated time point: persistent/refractory GD, antithyroid drugs over 5 years with positive TRAb. RNA from PBMCs was the source of the TCR library.

The source of this sequence is a female donor with Graves disease. The specimen comprised peripheral blood mononuclear cells (PBMCs), sampled when the disease was refractory, from a patient treated with antithyroid drugs. The rearrangement joins TRBV6-1 to TRBJ2-5; D is perhaps TRBD1 or TRBD2 (5 bases each). The CDR3 DNA reads as TGTGCCAGCAGCATTCCCTTCAGCTCGAGGGGACAAGAGACCCAGTACTTC. This translates into CASSIPFSSRGQETQYF.